This TCR beta chain stems from a study of T cell repertoires in cytomegalovirus infection. TCRdb re-analysed the reads in MiXCR, keeping a single row per CDR3 protein. The data contain some 200,000 distinct CDR3 sequences, roughly 34% of them singletons. Of note for this clonotype: Its antigen is unidentified.

Germline CDR1 and CDR2: KGHSH and LQKENI. The CDR3 has 15 residues. J was trimmed by 4 bases and V by 3 bases; bases with no gene match: 7. The material sequenced was CD8+ T cells from cultured PBMCs, taken from culture after CMV antigen stimulation. This clonotype was sampled from a human donor in good health (CMV status not recorded). Some clones in this sample may be carry-over from other donors' samples. The V gene is TRBV18, the J gene TRBJ1-1; 8 positions agree with TRBD1. In DNA form, the CDR3 reads TGTGCCAGCTCACCCGGACAGGGTTCGGCCACTGAAGCTTTCTTT. It encodes CASSPGQGSATEAFF. The whole variable domain, remainder taken from reference TRBV18 and TRBJ1-1, is NAGVMQNPRHLVRRRGQEARLRCSPMKGHSHVYWYRQLPEEGLKFMVYLQKENIIDESGMPKERFSAEFPKEGPSILRIQQVVRGDSAAYFCASSPGQGSATEAFFGQGTRLTVV.